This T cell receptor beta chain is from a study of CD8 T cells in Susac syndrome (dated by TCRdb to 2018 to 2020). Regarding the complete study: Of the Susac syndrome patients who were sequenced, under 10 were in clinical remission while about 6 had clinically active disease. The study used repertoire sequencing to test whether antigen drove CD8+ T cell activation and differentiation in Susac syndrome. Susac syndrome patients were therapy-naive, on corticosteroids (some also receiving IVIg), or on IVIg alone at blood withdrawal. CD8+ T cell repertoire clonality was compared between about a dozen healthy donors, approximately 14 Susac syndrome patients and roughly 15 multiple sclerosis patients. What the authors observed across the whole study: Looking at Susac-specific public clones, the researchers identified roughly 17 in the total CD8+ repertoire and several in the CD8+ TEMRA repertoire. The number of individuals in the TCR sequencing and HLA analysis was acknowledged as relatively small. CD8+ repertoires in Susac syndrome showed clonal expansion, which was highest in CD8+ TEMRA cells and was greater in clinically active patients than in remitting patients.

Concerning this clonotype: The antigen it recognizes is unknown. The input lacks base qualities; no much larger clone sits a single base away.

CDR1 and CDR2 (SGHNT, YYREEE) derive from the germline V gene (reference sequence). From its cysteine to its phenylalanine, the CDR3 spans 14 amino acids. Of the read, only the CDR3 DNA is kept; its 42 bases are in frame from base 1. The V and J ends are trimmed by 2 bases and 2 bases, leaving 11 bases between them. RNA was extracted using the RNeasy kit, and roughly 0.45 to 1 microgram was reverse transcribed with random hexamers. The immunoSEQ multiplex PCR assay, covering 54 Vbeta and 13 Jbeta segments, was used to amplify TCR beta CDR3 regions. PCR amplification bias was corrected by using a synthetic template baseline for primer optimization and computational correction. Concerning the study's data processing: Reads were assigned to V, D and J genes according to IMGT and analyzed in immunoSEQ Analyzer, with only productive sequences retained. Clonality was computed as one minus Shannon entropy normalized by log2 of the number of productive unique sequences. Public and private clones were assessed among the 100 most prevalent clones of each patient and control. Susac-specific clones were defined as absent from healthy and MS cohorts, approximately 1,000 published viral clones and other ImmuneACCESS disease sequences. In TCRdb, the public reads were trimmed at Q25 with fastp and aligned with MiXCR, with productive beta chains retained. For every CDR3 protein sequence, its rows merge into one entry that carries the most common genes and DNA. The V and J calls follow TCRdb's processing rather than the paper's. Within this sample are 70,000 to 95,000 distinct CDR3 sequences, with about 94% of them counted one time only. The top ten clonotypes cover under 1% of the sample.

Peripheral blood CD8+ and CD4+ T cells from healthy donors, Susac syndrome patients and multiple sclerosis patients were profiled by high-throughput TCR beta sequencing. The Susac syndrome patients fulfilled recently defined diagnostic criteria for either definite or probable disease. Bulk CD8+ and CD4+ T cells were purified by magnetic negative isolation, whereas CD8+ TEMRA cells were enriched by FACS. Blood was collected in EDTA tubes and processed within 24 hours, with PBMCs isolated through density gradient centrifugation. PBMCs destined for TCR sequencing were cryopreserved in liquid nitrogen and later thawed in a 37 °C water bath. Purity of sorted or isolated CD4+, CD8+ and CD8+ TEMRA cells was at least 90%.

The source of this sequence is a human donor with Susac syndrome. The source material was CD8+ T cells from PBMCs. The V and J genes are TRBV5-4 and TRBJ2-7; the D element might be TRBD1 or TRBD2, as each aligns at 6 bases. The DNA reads TGTGCCAGCAGCTTCGGGCGGGACACCTACGAGCAGTACTTC. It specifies CASSFGRDTYEQYF. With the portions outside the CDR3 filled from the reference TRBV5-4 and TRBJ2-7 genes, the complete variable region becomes ETGVTQSPTHLIKTRGQQVTLRCSSQSGHNTVSWYQQALGQGPQFIFQYYREEENGRGNFPPRFSGLQFPNYSSELNVNALELDDSALYLCASSFGRDTYEQYFGPGTRLTVT.